These T cell receptor beta chains were read from a single sample in a study of control samples from healthy donors and cancer patients. The data were produced by immunoSEQ multiplex PCR, yet TCRdb's version contains in-frame clones alone and is incomplete. The sample has approximately 98,000 clones, 70% to 85% seen once. Sequences were obtained from blood. The receptors here all came from a man aged 18 to 29 in good health. The conserved cysteine and the conserved F or W are not part of the CDR3 here. The D gene is left open where the match is weak.

TRBJ2-3,.,TRBV3-1/TRBV3-2,ASSQVRNSATTQY
TRBJ1-5,.,TRBV7-2,ASSSAYGEPQH
TRBJ1-1,.,TRBV7-6,ASSLTVNTEAF
TRBJ1-5,.,TRBV6-5,ASSPWTAYQPQH
TRBJ1-2,.,TRBV6-4,ASSPDRNYGYT
TRBJ2-2,.,TRBV5-1,ASGSQGRDTGELF
TRBJ2-7,.,TRBV12-2,ASRSEGLAGGLRESYEQY
TRBJ1-4,.,TRBV29-1,SGGESPYVEKLF
TRBJ1-1,.,TRBV5-1,ASSFGLLQNTEAF
TRBJ1-1,.,TRBV27,ATQDKWGTEAF
TRBJ1-2,.,TRBV19,ASSIGEVNYGYT
TRBJ2-5,.,TRBV5-1,ASSLLGETQY
TRBJ1-5,.,TRBV19,ASTRQRGSNQPQH
TRBJ1-1,.,TRBV5-4,ASSLEMTRPNTEAF
TRBJ1-1,.,TRBV10-2,ASQYTGNTEAF
TRBJ1-1,TRBD1,TRBV12-5,AYRQGPMNTEAF
TRBJ2-2,TRBD1,TRBV5-1,ASSSPRQGPTNTGELF
TRBJ1-1,.,TRBV4-1,ASSQGRGDIMNTEAF
TRBJ1-4,TRBD1,TRBV6-5,ATRLTGTNEKLF
TRBJ2-2,.,TRBV27,ASSSQGVIDTGELF
TRBJ1-5,TRBD1,TRBV24-1,ATSGQGNQPQH
TRBJ2-1,TRBD1,TRBV28,ASRSQGRDEQF
TRBJ1-1,TRBD1,TRBV2,ASSLTGGRTEAF
TRBJ2-2,.,TRBV7-2,ASSLRQSITGELF
TRBJ1-6,.,TRBV12-3/TRBV12-4,ASSLQMASPLH
TRBJ2-1,.,TRBV7-2,ASSLVVGNNEQF
TRBJ2-7,TRBD1,TRBV19,ASSLRTGSPYEQY